This TCR beta chain was found in a study of beta chain features in type 1 diabetes. Overall study results and limits: Significant though moderate, a shortening of TCRB CDR3s appeared in all four CD4+ subsets of Type 1 diabetes patients.

Regarding this clone: What it binds is unknown.

Sequencing targeted expressed TCRB transcripts, as all isolated RNA had been reverse transcribed. Using immunoSEQ multiplex PCR, the repertoire was profiled, and TCRdb retains in-frame clones only, with some absent. The sample lists roughly 700,000 clones; 13% were seen once. Sequencing used naive CD4+ T cells from blood. The TCR comes from a man between 18 and 29 years old with type 1 diabetes.

The CDR3 spells CASSGGFLYEQYF. The CDR3 region has the DNA TGTGCCAGCAGTGGAGGGTTCCTATACGAGCAGTACTTC. The gene calls are TRBV25-1 and TRBJ2-7, with D possibly TRBD2 on 5 matching bases. The germline CDR1 and CDR2 sequences are MGHDK and SYGVNS. The CDR3 totals 13 residues. V was pared by 4 bases and J by 4 bases, with 11 bases between.